The present entry profiles one TCR beta chain with its context. This sample was taken from a study of monozygotic twins with cystic fibrosis. The data were produced by immunoSEQ multiplex PCR, yet TCRdb's version contains in-frame clones alone and is incomplete. The table shows tens of thousands of clones, with more than 85% occurring only once. Per germline, CDR1 SNHLY and CDR2 FYNNEI. The CDR3 extends over 12 amino acids. Trimming removed 3 bases at V and 3 bases at J, with 6 bases between. The chain joins TRBV2 to TRBJ2-7; D perhaps matches TRBD1 (6 bases). Sequencing was performed on blood. This receptor was identified in a girl aged 2 to 10 with cystic fibrosis. In nucleotides, the CDR3 is TGTGCCAGCAGTGACAGGGGCTACGAGCAGTACTTC. It yields the protein CASSDRGYEQYF.